This TCR beta chain was documented in a study of TIL therapy for anti-PD-1-resistant metastatic lung cancer. This was the immunoSEQ v3 assay. Measured with immunoSEQ multiplex PCR; TCRdb has only the in-frame clones, and not every one. Of tens of thousands of clones in the sample, about four fifths were seen once. Germline trimming cut 3 bases from V and 7 bases from J; bases unmatched to any gene: 6. CDR1 is MDHEN, CDR2 SYDVKM, per germline. The CDR3 consists of 14 residues. Noted time point: pre-treatment sample, taken before nivolumab and TIL therapy. This sequence was found in a person aged 25 to 80 with non-small cell lung cancer. The chain carries TRBV28 and TRBJ1-5; 7 positions agree with TRBD1. Sequencing used blood, obtained at baseline. For the CDR3, the DNA is TGTGCCAGCAGTTTCAGGGGGATCGGGCAGCCCCAGCATTTT. Protein: CASSFRGIGQPQHF.